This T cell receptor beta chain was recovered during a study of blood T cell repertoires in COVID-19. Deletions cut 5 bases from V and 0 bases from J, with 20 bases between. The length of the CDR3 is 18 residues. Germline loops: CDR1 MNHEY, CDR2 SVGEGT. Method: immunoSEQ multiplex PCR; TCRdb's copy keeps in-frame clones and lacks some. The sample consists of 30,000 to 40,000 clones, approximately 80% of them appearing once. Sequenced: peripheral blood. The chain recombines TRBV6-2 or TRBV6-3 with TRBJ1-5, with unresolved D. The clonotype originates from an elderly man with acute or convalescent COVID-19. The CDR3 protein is CASSHDRDAPYSNQPQHF. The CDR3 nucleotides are TGTGCCAGCAGTCATGATCGGGATGCGCCCTATAGCAATCAGCCCCAGCATTTT.